Presented here are 9 T cell receptor beta chains from one specimen sequenced in a study of cytomegalovirus exposure and HLA in healthy donors (dated by TCRdb to the late 2010s). Receptors were amplified or captured by the immunoSEQ multiplex PCR assay. Sourced from immuneACCESS, this table was stored by TCRdb with only in-frame sequences that have V and J called. A share of the clones is absent; for the studies checked, an unresolved V gene accounts for under half, and the remainder has no known explanation. This sample is represented by about 64,000 clones; roughly 90% of them were singletons. In total, the top ten clones hold approximately 1.5% of the sample. Material: PBMCs. These receptors originate from a woman aged 18 to 35 in good health and CMV-seronegative.

The genes are TRBV7-2 and TRBJ2-5, with 9 bases identical to TRBD2. CDR1 is SGHTA and CDR2 is FQGNSA in the germline V gene. V shed 2 bases, J shed 7 bases, and the junction held 8 bases outside the gene matches. The CDR3 sequence is 15 residues long. The CDR3 nucleotides read TGTGCCAGCAGCTTAAAGGGCGGGGGGGCCTCGACCCAGTACTTC. This translates into CASSLKGGGASTQYF. The variable domain in full, with the rest retrieved from reference TRBV7-2 and TRBJ2-5, is GAGVSQSPSNKVTEKGKDVELRCDPISGHTALYWYRQSLGQGLEFLIYFQGNSAPDKSGLPSDRFSAERTGGSVSTLTIQRTQQEDSAVYLCASSLKGGGASTQYFGPGTRLLVL.

The V call is TRBV30, the J call TRBJ2-7; D might be TRBD2 (6 bases). There are 12 residues in the CDR3. Germline V CDR1 and CDR2: GTSNPN, SVGIG (reference sequence). The germline V and J ends were trimmed by 3 bases and 3 bases, with 9 bases remaining between them. CDR3 region: CAWRTGVYEQYF. DNA of the CDR3: TGTGCCTGGAGGACGGGAGTCTACGAGCAGTACTTC. Full variable domain (remainder filled in from reference TRBV30 and TRBJ2-7): SQTIHQWPATLVQPVGSPLSLECTVEGTSNPNLYWYRQAAGRGLQLLFYSVGIGQISSEVPQNLSASRPQDRQFILSSKKLLLSDSGFYLCAWRTGVYEQYFGPGTRLTVT.

The CDR3 loop is CASSAGWGEGNEQFF. CDR3 coding DNA: TGTGCCAGCAGCGCCGGCTGGGGAGAGGGCAATGAGCAGTTCTTC. This chain links TRBV7-3 with TRBJ2-1, with a tentative D call TRBD2 (5 bases). V lost 5 bases, J lost 6 bases, and 17 bases lay in between. The germline CDR1 and CDR2 sequences are SGHTA and FQGTGA. The CDR3 consists of 15 residues. The full variable domain, with the rest looked up from reference TRBV7-3 and TRBJ2-1, is GAGVSQTPSNKVTEKGKYVELRCDPISGHTALYWYRQSLGQGPEFLIYFQGTGAADDSGLPNDRFFAVRPEGSVSTLKIQRTERGDSAVYLCASSAGWGEGNEQFFGPGTRLTVL.

This chain uses TRBV4-3 with TRBJ2-2; 7 positions match TRBD2. With 0 bases clipped from V and 0 bases from J, the junction kept 1 base outside the gene matches. The CDR3 runs 16 residues. The germline gives CDR1 LGHNA, CDR2 YSLEER. The CDR3: CASSQEAGANTGELFF. CDR3 coding DNA: TGCGCCAGCAGCCAAGAGGCGGGGGCGAACACCGGGGAGCTGTTTTTT.

The chain combines TRBV2 with TRBJ2-7; TRBD1 matches at 8 bases. V was clipped by 4 bases and J by 7 bases; unmatched bases: 9. The CDR3 has 14 amino acids. Germline V gene sequence: CDR1 SNHLY, CDR2 FYNNEI. The CDR3 DNA follows: TGTGCCAGCAGTGTCCCGGACAGGGCTATTGAGCAGTACTTC. Encoded protein: CASSVPDRAIEQYF.

V is TRBV5-1 and J is TRBJ2-1; D uncertain. Trimming pared 0 bases from V and 5 bases from J, leaving 12 bases between. This CDR3 region has 15 residues. CDR1 is SGHRS, CDR2 YFSETQ, per germline. CDR3 region: CASSLALDFNNEQFF. The CDR3 region has the DNA TGCGCCAGCAGCTTGGCCTTAGACTTTAACAATGAGCAGTTCTTC.

The rearrangement uses TRBV6-4 and TRBJ2-1; 14 bases align to TRBD2. The CDR3 sequence is 16 residues long. Germline-derived CDR1 and CDR2 are MRHNA and SNTAGT. V shed 4 bases, J shed 7 bases, and the junction held 6 bases outside the gene matches. CDR3 residues: CASSAQTSGGVNEQFF. The CDR3 bases are TGTGCCAGCAGTGCGCAGACTAGCGGGGGGGTAAATGAGCAGTTCTTC.

The chain is built from TRBV9 and TRBJ2-1, with 10 positions matching TRBD2. V shed 4 bases and J 10 bases; nucleotides not matched to a gene: 8. CDR1 and CDR2 from the germline V gene are SGDLS and YYNGEE. The CDR3 is 14 residues long. CDR3 residues: CASSISGRAEEQFF. For the CDR3, the DNA is TGTGCCAGCAGCATCAGCGGGAGGGCCGAGGAGCAGTTCTTC.

The DNA for the CDR3 is TGTGCCAGCAAGGGGGGGGGCAATGAGCAGTTCTTC. As protein: CASKGGGNEQFF. The gene calls are TRBV25-1 and TRBJ2-1; TRBD2 might be the D (7 bases). Germline lookup yields CDR1 MGHDK and CDR2 SYGVNS. The ends were cut back, 7 bases at V and 6 bases at J, with 10 bases in the middle. This CDR3 is 12 amino acids long. The variable domain in full, with the rest retrieved from reference TRBV25-1 and TRBJ2-1, is EADIYQTPRYLVIGTGKKITLECSQTMGHDKMYWYQQDPGMELHLIHYSYGVNSTEKGDLSSESTVSRIRTEHFPLTLESARPSHTSQYLCASKGGGNEQFFGPGTRLTVL.